This T cell receptor (beta chain) was sequenced for a study of graft-versus-host responses after intestinal transplantation. The overall study: Anti-thymocyte globulin served as induction for all recipients, who then took tacrolimus and steroids for roughly 3 years. The study, taken as a whole, reports: GvH clones detected in recipient marrow included some appearing first in ileum or blood. Elevated graft-versus-host to host-versus-graft clonal ratios in allografts were recorded for patients with graft-donor T cell macrochimerism.

Clones were read by immunoSEQ multiplex PCR, and TCRdb kept only the in-frame ones, dropping some. This table holds about 78,000 clones, around 89% found once. A remark on this clone: The antigen remains undetermined.

The sequencing here drew on unstimulated CD8+ T cells sorted from spleen or lymph node cells, taken before transplant. This sequence originates from a human donor who was the organ donor for an intestinal transplant.

The CDR3 reads CASSEGANTEAFF. CDR3 DNA sequence: TGTGCCAGCAGTGAAGGGGCGAACACTGAAGCTTTCTTT. V usage is TRBV6-4 and J usage is TRBJ1-1; maybe TRBD1 (5 bases). With 3 bases removed from V and 1 base from J, the gap between germline ends came to 6 bases. In germline, CDR1 is MRHNA, CDR2 SNTAGT. The CDR3 covers 13 residues.